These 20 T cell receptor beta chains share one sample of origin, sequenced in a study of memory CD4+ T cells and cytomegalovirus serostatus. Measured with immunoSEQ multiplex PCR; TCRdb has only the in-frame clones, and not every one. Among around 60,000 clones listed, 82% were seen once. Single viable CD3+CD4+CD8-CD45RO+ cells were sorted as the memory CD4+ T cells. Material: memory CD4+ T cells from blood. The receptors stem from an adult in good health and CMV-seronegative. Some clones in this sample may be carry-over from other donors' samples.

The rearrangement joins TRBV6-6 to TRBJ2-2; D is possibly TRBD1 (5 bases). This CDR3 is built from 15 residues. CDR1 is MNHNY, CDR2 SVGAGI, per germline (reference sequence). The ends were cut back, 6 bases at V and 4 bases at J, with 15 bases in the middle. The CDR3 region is CASRVLDTGTGELFF. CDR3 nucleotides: TGTGCCAGCAGGGTTCTGGACACCGGCACCGGGGAGCTGTTTTTT.

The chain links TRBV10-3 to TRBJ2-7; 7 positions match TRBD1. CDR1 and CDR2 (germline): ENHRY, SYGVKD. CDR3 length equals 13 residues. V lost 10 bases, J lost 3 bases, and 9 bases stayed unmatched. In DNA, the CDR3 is TGTGCCACCCACGAAAGGGGGCTCTACGAGCAGTACTTC. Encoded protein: CATHERGLYEQYF.

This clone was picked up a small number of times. The CDR3 loop reads CASSLTTGRLNTEAFF. For the CDR3, the DNA is TGTGCCAGCTCACTAACGACAGGGCGATTGAACACTGAAGCTTTCTTT. The chain combines TRBV18 with TRBJ1-1; the match to TRBD1 covers 7 bases. The CDR3 length is 16 residues. Germline loops: CDR1 KGHSH, CDR2 LQKENI. V was clipped by 4 bases and J by 0 bases; unmatched bases: 8.

The CDR3 bases are TGTGCCAGCAGCCTAAATGCCCCACAAAATGAGCAGTTCTTC. This gives the protein CASSLNAPQNEQFF. The chain couples TRBV9 to TRBJ2-1, with D uncertain. CDR1 and CDR2 from the germline V gene are SGDLS and YYNGEE. The CDR3 runs 14 residues. V dropped 4 bases and J dropped 7 bases, with 15 bases sitting between them.

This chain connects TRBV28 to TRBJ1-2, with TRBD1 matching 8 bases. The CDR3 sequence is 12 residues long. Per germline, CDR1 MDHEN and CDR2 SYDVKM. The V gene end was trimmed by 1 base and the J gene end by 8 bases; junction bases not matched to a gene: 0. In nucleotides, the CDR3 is TGTGCCAGCAGTTTATCAGGGGGCGGCTACACCTTC. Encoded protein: CASSLSGGGYTF.

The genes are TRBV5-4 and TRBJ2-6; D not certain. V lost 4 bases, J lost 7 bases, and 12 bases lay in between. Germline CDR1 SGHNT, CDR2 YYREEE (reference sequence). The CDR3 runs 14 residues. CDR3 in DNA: TGTGCCAGCAGCCACACAACCGAAGCCAACGTCCTGACTTTC. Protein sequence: CASSHTTEANVLTF.

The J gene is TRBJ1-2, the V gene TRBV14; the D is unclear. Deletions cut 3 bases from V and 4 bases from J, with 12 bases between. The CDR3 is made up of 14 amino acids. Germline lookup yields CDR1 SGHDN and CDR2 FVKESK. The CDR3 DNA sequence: TGTGCCAGCAGCCATGACCTCGGCGGCTATGGCTACACCTTC. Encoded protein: CASSHDLGGYGYTF.

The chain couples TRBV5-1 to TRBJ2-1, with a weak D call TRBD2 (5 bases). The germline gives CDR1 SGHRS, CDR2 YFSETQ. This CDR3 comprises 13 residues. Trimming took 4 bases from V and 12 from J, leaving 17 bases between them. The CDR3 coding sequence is TGCGCCAGCAGCCCATCCTGGGGAGTAGGGCAGTTCTTC. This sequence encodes CASSPSWGVGQFF. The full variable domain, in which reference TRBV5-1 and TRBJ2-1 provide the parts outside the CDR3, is KAGVTQTPRYLIKTRGQQVTLSCSPISGHRSVSWYQQTPGQGLQFLFEYFSETQRNKGNFPGRFSGRQFSNSRSEMNVSTLELGDSALYLCASSPSWGVGQFFGPGTRLTVL.

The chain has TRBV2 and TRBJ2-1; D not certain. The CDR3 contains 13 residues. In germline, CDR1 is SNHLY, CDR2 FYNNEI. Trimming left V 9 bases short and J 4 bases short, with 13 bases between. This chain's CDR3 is CARVGLGYNEQFF. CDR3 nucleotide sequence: TGTGCCAGGGTAGGGCTGGGATACAATGAGCAGTTCTTC.

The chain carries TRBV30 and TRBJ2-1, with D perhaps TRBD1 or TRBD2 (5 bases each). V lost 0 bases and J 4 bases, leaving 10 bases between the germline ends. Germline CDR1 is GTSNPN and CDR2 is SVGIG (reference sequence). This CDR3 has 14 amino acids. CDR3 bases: TGTGCCTGGAGTGTGGGGGTCCCATACAATGAGCAGTTCTTC. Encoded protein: CAWSVGVPYNEQFF.

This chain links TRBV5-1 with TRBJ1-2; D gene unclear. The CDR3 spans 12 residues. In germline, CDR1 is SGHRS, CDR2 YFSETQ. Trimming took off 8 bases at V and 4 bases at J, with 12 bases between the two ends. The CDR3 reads CASRKGPYGYTF. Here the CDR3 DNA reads TGCGCCAGTCGGAAAGGGCCCTATGGCTACACCTTC.

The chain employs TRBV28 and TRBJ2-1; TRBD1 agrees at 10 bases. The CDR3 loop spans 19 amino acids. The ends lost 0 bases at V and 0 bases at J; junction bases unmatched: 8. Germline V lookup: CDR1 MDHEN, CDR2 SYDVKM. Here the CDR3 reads CASSLWGTGALSSYNEQFF. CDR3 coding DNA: TGTGCCAGCAGTTTATGGGGGACAGGGGCCCTAAGCTCCTACAATGAGCAGTTCTTC.

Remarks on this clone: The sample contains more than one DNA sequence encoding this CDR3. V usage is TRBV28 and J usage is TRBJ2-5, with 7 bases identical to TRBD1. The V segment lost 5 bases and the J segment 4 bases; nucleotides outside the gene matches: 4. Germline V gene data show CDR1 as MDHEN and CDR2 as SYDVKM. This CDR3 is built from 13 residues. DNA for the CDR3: TGTGCCAGCAGTCCGGCAGGGGGAGAGACCCAGTACTTC. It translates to CASSPAGGETQYF.

The CDR3 DNA reads TGTGCCAGCAGGGGGAGGACGAACACCGGGGAGCTGTTTTTT. Translated, it gives CASRGRTNTGELFF. The rearrangement joins TRBV7-3 to TRBJ2-2; D is perhaps TRBD2 (6 bases). This CDR3 contains 14 residues. Trimming left V 6 bases short and J 0 bases short, with 8 bases between. Germline V CDR1 and CDR2: SGHTA, FQGTGA.

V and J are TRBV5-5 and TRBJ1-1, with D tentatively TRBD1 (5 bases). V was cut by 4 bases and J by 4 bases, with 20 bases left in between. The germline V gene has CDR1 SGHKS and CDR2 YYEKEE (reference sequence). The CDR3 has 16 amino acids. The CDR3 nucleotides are TGTGCCAGCAGCATTGTGGGGACGGGGGTTCGCACTGAAGCTTTCTTT. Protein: CASSIVGTGVRTEAFF.

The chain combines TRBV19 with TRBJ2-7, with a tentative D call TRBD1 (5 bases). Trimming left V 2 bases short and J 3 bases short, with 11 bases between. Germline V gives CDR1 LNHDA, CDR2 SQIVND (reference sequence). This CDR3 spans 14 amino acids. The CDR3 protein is CASSIFPGIYEQYF. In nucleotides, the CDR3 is TGTGCCAGTAGTATATTTCCAGGGATCTACGAGCAGTACTTC.

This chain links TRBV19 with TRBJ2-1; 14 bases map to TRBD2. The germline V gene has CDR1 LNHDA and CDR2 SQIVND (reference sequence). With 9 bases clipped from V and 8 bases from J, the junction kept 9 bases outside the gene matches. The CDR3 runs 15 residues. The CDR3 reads CASSPGTSGSHEQFF. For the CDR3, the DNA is TGTGCCAGCAGTCCCGGGACTAGCGGGAGCCATGAGCAGTTCTTC.

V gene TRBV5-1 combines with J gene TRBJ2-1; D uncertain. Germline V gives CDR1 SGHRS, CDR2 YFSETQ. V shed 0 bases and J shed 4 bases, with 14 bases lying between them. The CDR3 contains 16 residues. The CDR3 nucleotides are TGCGCCAGCAGCTTGGGACACGGTCCGGGTTACAATGAGCAGTTCTTC. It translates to CASSLGHGPGYNEQFF. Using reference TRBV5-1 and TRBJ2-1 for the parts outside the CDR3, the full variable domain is KAGVTQTPRYLIKTRGQQVTLSCSPISGHRSVSWYQQTPGQGLQFLFEYFSETQRNKGNFPGRFSGRQFSNSRSEMNVSTLELGDSALYLCASSLGHGPGYNEQFFGPGTRLTVL.

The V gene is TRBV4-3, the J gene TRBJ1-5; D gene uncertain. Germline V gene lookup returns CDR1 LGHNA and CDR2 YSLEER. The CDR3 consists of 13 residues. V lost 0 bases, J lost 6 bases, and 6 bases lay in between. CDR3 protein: CASSQEISQPQHF. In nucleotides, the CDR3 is TGCGCCAGCAGCCAAGAAATAAGTCAGCCCCAGCATTTT.

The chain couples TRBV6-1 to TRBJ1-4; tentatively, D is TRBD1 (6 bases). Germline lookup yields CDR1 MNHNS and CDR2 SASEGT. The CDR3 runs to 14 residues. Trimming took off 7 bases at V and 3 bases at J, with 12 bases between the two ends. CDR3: CASTASGANEKLFF. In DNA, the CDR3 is TGTGCCAGCACGGCTTCAGGGGCTAATGAAAAACTGTTTTTT.